This T cell receptor beta chain was recovered during a study of T-cell reconstitution after alpha-beta-depleted transplantation in children. This clonotype was seen a few times. Its matching antigen is unknown. CDR1 is KGHDR and CDR2 is SFDVKD in the germline V gene. The CDR3 spans 15 residues. J lost 5 bases, V lost 1 base, and 2 bases had no gene match. The authors prepared the TCRbeta library with unique molecular identifiers. Each CDR3 protein is one row after TCRdb ran MiXCR on the PCR reads. The data show fewer than 750,000 distinct CDR3 sequences, 27% seen once. Findings and limits, study-wide: Alpha-beta T cells about two months after transplant reportedly derived from several hundred expanded graft clones. Among T cells one year after transplant, newly produced cells accounted for most counts and diversity.

Sequences were derived from PBMCs, sampled before TCRalphabeta/CD19-depleted stem cell transplant. This chain joins TRBV24-1 and TRBJ2-2; 8 nucleotides match TRBD1. This clonotype was obtained from a boy younger than two with Wiskott-Aldrich syndrome, due to receive a stem cell transplant. In DNA, the CDR3 is TGTGCCACCAGTGATTTAACAGGGGGGACCGGGGAGCTGTTTTTT. Protein product: CATSDLTGGTGELFF.